A selection of T cell receptor beta chains follows, all from one sample in a study of graft-versus-host responses after intestinal transplantation. Which antigens these TCRs recognize remains unknown. The assay was immunoSEQ multiplex PCR, and TCRdb's table has in-frame clones only and misses some. The table shows 95,000 to 150,000 clones, with 85% to 95% occurring only once. The source material was unstimulated CD8+ T cells sorted from spleen or lymph node cells, sampled before intestinal transplant. These receptors originate from a human donor who received an intestinal transplant. The conserved cysteine and the conserved F or W are not part of the CDR3 here.

>TRBJ1-5|TRBV15
ATSSNRDGNQPQH
>TRBJ2-7|TRBV7-6
ASSLSFRQGTYEQY
>TRBJ1-2|TRBV5-3
ARSKTLPGQGNYGYT
>TRBJ1-1|TRBV7-9
ASSLKSTEAF
>TRBJ1-5|TRBV15
ATSREGSNQPQH
>TRBJ2-7|TRBV6-1
ASSEGTGWTYEQY
>TRBJ2-1|TRBV28
ASSLGAVYNEQF
>TRBJ1-3|TRBV13
ASSAGPHSGNTIY
>TRBJ2-7|TRBV2
ANLGPSYEQY
>TRBJ2-7|TRBV28
ASSFRLANAYEQY
>TRBJ2-7|TRBV27
ASSPSAFYEQY
>TRBJ2-3|TRBV7-2
ASSLGAGGADTQY
>TRBJ2-7|TRBV30
AWSMGSSYEQY
>TRBJ1-3|TRBV28
ASSTHSDSSGNTIY
>TRBJ1-1|TRBV30
AGERNTEAF
>TRBJ2-3|TRBV6-1
ASSEVEILAGPTDTQY
>TRBJ2-7|TRBV5-6
ASSLALTWYEQY
>TRBJ2-7|TRBV6-5
ASSYSQAYEQY
>TRBJ2-1|TRBV7-2
ASSRFGGPYNEQF
>TRBJ2-1|TRBV10-1
ATLRDRALIYSYNEQF
>TRBJ2-3|TRBV13
ASSSGLAGDTDTQY
>TRBJ2-1|TRBV6-6
ASSYRSGSYNEQF
>TRBJ2-2|TRBV11-2
ASSLGVAGKHGELF
>TRBJ2-6|TRBV7-6
ASSLVPEGVNVLT
>TRBJ2-7|TRBV5-4
ASSFPGQGAPEQY
>TRBJ1-5|TRBV15
ATSSRDYQPQH
>TRBJ2-4|TRBV5-1
ASSFSSGSRNIQY
>TRBJ2-1|TRBV4-1
ASSQVLGNEQF
>TRBJ2-1|TRBV28
ASKNRGEYNEQF
>TRBJ2-7|TRBV5-4
ASSFRDRPSEQY
>TRBJ2-7|TRBV9
ASSVEVRAGPYEQY
>TRBJ2-5|TRBV4-1
ASSQGQGAPETQY
>TRBJ1-1|TRBV25-1
ASSESSGGSTEAF
>TRBJ1-5|TRBV19
ASSIRLGNQPQH
>TRBJ2-1|TRBV10-3
AISGPHRSAKSSYNEQF
>TRBJ2-4|TRBV7-9
ASSLAGGENIQY
>TRBJ2-1|TRBV6-5
ASSTISSYNEQF
>TRBJ1-5|TRBV11-2
ASSLYRGGQPQH
>TRBJ1-1|TRBV7-8
ASSLGAGNTEAF
>TRBJ2-7|TRBV7-2
ASSLGQGGYEQY
>TRBJ2-5|TRBV9
ASSAWDRGETQY
>TRBJ1-1|TRBV7-2
ASSLPRTEPNTEAF
>TRBJ1-2|TRBV5-5
ASSLESSELYGYT
>TRBJ1-5|TRBV28
ASSLTGYNQPQH
>TRBJ2-5|TRBV13
ASSLGREETQY
>TRBJ2-6|TRBV7-9
ASSLGRGALSSGANVLT
>TRBJ2-5|TRBV11-1
ASSLGGSFQETQY
>TRBJ2-5|TRBV7-8
ASSWVEETQY
>TRBJ2-1|TRBV25-1
ASSEFELSYYNEQF
>TRBJ2-1|TRBV29-1
SVAPVGGGSYNEQF
>TRBJ1-1|TRBV5-1
ASNQDFDWGTEAF
>TRBJ1-3|TRBV13
ASSLEGGASSGNTIY
>TRBJ2-4|TRBV4-1
ASSLRFGLLAKNIQY
>TRBJ2-7|TRBV7-2
ASSQQGLAYEQY
>.|TRBV27
ASSPWDNSYEQY